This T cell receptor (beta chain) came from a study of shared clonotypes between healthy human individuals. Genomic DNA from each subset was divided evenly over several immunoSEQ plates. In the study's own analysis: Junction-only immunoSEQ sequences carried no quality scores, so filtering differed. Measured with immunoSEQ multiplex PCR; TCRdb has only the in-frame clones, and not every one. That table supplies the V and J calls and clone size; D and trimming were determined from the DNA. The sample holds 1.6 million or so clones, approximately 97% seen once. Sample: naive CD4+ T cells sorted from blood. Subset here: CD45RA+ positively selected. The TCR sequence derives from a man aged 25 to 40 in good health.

This CDR3 is CAIRSPGDRGTYEQYF. CDR3 nucleotide sequence: TGTGCCATCAGGTCCCCGGGGGACAGGGGCACTTACGAGCAGTACTTC. The chain employs TRBV10-3 and TRBJ2-7, with TRBD1 identical over 10 bases. The CDR3 is 16 residues long. V shed 6 bases, J shed 4 bases, and the junction held 12 bases outside the gene matches. Germline CDR1 ENHRY, CDR2 SYGVKD.